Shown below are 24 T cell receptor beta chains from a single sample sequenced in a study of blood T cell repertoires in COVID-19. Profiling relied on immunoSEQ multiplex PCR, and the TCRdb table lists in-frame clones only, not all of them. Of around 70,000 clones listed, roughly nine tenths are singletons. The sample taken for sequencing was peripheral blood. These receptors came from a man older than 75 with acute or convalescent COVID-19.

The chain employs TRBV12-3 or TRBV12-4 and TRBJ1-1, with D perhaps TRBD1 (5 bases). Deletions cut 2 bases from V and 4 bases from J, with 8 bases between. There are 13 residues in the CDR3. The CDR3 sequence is CASSLPRVTEAFF. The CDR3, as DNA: TGTGCCAGCAGTTTACCCAGGGTCACTGAAGCTTTCTTT.

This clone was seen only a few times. The CDR3 is CASSPGLAGGQQDTQYF. The CDR3 DNA reads TGTGCCAGTTCGCCGGGACTAGCGGGGGGGCAACAAGATACGCAGTATTTT. This chain uses TRBV19 with TRBJ2-3; 16 positions agree with TRBD2. J was trimmed by 5 bases and V by 8 bases; bases with no gene match: 10. The CDR3 loop spans 17 amino acids. Germline lookup yields CDR1 LNHDA and CDR2 SQIVND (reference sequence).

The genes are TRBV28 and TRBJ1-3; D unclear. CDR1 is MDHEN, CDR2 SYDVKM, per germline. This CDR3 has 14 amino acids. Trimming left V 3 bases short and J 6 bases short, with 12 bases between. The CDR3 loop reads CASSLDWLENTIYF. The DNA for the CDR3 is TGTGCCAGCAGTTTGGACTGGTTGGAAAACACCATATATTTT.

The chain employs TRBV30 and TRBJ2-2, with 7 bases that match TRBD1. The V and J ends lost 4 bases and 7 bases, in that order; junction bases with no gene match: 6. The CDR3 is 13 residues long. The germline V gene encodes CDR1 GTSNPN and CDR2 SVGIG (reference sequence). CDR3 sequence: CAWTGTAGGELFF. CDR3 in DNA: TGTGCCTGGACGGGGACAGCCGGCGGGGAGCTGTTTTTT.

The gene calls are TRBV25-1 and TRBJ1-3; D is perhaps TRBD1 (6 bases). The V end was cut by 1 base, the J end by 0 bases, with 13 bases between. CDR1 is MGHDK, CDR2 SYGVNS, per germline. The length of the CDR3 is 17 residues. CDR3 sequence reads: CASSELGRTDSGNTIYF. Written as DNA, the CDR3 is TGTGCCAGCAGTGAATTGGGCCGGACAGACTCTGGAAACACCATATATTTT.

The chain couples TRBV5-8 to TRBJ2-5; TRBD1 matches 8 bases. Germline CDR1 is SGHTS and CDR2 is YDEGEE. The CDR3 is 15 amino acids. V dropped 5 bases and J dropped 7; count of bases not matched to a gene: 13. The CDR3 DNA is TGTGCCAGCAGATCGGACAGGGAGTTGCAAAGGACCCAGTACTTC. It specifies CASRSDRELQRTQYF.

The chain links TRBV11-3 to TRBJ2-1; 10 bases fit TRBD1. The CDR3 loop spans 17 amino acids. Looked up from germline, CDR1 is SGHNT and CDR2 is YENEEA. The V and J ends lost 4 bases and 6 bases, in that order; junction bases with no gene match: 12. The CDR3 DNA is TGTGCCAGCAGCTCCCACTATTCCGGGACAGGGGTCAATGAGCAGTTCTTC. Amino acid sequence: CASSSHYSGTGVNEQFF.

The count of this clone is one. The CDR3 nucleotides are TGCGCCAGCAGCCAAGGTGACAGTCAAGAGACCCAGTACTTC. Its protein product is CASSQGDSQETQYF. V usage is TRBV4-1 and J usage is TRBJ2-5, with D perhaps TRBD1 (5 bases). This CDR3 has 14 amino acids. The germline gives CDR1 MGHRA, CDR2 YSYEKL. The V end lost 1 base, the J end lost 2 bases, and 8 bases lay between the germline ends.

CDR3 amino acids: CASSPRTGGNEQFF. The CDR3 DNA follows: TGTGCCAGCAGTCCCCGGACAGGGGGCAATGAGCAGTTCTTC. The rearrangement uses TRBV27 and TRBJ2-1, with 10 bases lining up with TRBD1. The CDR3 extends over 14 amino acids. Germline V gene lookup returns CDR1 MNHEY and CDR2 SMNVEV (reference sequence). V lost 5 bases and J lost 6; bases outside the gene matches: 4.

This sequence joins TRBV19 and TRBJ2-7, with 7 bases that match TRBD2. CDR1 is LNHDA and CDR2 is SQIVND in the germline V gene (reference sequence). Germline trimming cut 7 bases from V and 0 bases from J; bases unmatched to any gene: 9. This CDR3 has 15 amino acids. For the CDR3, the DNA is TGTGCCAGTAAACTGAAGTGGGGGGGCTCCTACGAGCAGTACTTC. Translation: CASKLKWGGSYEQYF.

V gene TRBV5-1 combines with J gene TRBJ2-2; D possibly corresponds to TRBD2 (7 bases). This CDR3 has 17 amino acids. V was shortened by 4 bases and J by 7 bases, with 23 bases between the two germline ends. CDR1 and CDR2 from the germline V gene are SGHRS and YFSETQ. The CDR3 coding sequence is TGCGCCAGCAGCCTACTCGGTGGGGGGGCCGGAAACGGGGAGCTGTTTTTT. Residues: CASSLLGGGAGNGELFF. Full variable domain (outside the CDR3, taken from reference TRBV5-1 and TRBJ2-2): KAGVTQTPRYLIKTRGQQVTLSCSPISGHRSVSWYQQTPGQGLQFLFEYFSETQRNKGNFPGRFSGRQFSNSRSEMNVSTLELGDSALYLCASSLLGGGAGNGELFFGEGSRLTVL.

CDR3 sequence (DNA): TGTGCCAGCAGTTATGAGCGGGTCAGTAATGAGCAGTTCTTC. The encoded protein is CASSYERVSNEQFF. This rearrangement joins TRBV6-5 to TRBJ2-1; maybe TRBD2 (6 bases). CDR3 size: 14 residues. The V gene's germline CDR1 is MNHEY and CDR2 SVGAGI. Between the trimmed V and J ends, which lost 3 bases and 7 bases, there was a span of 13 bases.

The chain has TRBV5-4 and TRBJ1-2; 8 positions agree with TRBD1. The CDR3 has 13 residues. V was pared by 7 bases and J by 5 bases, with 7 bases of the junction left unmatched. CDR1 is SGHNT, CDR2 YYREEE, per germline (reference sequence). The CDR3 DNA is TGTGCCAGCGGACAGGGTGCGGGGTATGGCTACACCTTC. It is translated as CASGQGAGYGYTF. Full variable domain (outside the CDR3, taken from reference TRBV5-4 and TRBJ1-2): ETGVTQSPTHLIKTRGQQVTLRCSSQSGHNTVSWYQQALGQGPQFIFQYYREEENGRGNFPPRFSGLQFPNYSSELNVNALELDDSALYLCASGQGAGYGYTFGSGTRLTVV.

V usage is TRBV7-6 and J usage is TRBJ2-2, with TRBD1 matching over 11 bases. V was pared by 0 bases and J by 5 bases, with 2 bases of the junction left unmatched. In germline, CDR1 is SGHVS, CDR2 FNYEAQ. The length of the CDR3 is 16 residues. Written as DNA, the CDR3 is TGTGCCAGCAGCTTAGCAGGGACAGGGGGTACCGGGGAGCTGTTTTTT. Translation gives CASSLAGTGGTGELFF.

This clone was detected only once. Here the CDR3 reads CSVEAGPGNEQYF. CDR3 bases: TGCAGCGTTGAAGCTGGCCCGGGAAACGAGCAGTACTTC. The V gene is TRBV29-1, the J gene TRBJ2-7; the D gene is possibly TRBD2 (5 bases). CDR3 length: 13 amino acids. V lost 1 base and J lost 5, with 12 bases in between. Looked up from germline, CDR1 is SQVTM and CDR2 is ANQGSEA.

CDR3: CASSLPTGVNSPLHF. CDR3 DNA sequence: TGTGCCAGCAGTCTTCCGACAGGAGTAAATTCACCCCTCCACTTT. The rearrangement joins TRBV28 to TRBJ1-6, with D tentatively TRBD1 (6 bases). V lost 5 bases and J lost 7, with 15 bases in between. Germline CDR1 MDHEN, CDR2 SYDVKM. The CDR3 spans 15 residues.

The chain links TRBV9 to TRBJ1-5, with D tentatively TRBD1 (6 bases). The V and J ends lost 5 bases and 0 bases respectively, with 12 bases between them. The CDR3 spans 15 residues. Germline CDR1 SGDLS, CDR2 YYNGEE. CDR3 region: CASSTGLGSNQPQHF. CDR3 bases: TGTGCCAGCAGTACAGGGTTGGGTAGCAATCAGCCCCAGCATTTT.

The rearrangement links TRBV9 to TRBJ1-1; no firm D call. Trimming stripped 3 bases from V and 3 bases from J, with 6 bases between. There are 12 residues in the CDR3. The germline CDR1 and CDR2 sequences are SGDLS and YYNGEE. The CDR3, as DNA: TGTGCCAGCAGCGGTCAGTACACTGAAGCTTTCTTT. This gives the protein CASSGQYTEAFF.

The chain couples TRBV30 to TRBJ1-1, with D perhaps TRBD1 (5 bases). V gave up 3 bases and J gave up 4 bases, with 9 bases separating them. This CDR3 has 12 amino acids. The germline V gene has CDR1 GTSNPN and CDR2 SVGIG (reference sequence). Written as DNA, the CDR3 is TGTGCCTGGAGGGGGGAGGGCACTGAAGCTTTCTTT. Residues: CAWRGEGTEAFF.

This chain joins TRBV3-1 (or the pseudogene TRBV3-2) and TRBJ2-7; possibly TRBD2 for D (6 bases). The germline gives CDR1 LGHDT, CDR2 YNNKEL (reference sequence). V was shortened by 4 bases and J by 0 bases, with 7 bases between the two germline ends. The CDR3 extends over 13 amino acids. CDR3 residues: CASSRDFSYEQYF. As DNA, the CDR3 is TGTGCCAGCAGCCGGGACTTCTCCTACGAGCAGTACTTC.

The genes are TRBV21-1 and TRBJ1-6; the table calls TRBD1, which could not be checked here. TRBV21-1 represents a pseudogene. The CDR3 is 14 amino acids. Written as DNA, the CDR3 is TGTGCCAGGGTACAGGGGGCAAAAGATTCACCCCTCCACTTT. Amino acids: CARVQGAKDSPLHF.

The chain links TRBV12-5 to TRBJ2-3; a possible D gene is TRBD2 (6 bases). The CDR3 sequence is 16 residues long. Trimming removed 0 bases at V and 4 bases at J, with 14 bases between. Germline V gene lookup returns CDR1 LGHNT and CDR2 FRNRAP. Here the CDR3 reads CASGLVHGRSPDTQYF. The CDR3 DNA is TGTGCTAGTGGTTTGGTACATGGGAGGTCCCCAGATACGCAGTATTTT.

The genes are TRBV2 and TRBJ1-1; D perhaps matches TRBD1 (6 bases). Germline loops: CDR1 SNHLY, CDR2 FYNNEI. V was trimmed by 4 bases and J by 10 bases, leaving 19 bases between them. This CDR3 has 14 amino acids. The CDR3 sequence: CASSASQGRGGAFF. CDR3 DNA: TGTGCCAGCAGTGCTAGCCAGGGTAGAGGGGGAGCTTTCTTT.

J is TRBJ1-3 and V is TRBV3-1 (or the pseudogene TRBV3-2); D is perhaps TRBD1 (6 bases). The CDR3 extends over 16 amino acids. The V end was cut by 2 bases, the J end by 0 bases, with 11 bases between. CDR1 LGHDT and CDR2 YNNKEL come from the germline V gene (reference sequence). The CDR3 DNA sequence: TGTGCCAGCAGCCAAATAGACAGGCTCTCTGGAAACACCATATATTTT. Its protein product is CASSQIDRLSGNTIYF.